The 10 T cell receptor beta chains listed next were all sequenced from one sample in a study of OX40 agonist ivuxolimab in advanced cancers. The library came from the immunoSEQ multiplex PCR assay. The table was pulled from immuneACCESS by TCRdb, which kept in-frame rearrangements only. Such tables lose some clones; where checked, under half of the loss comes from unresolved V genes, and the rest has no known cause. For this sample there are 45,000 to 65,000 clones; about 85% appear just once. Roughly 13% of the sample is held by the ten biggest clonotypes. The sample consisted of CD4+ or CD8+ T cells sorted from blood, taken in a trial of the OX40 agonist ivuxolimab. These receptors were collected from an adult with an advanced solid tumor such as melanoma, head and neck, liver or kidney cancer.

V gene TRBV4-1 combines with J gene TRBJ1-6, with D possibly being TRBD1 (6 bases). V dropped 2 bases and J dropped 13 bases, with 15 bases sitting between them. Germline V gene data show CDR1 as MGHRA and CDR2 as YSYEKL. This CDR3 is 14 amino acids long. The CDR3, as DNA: TGCGCCAGCAGCCAAAACCGGGACACGCGTCCCCTCCACTTT. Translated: CASSQNRDTRPLHF.

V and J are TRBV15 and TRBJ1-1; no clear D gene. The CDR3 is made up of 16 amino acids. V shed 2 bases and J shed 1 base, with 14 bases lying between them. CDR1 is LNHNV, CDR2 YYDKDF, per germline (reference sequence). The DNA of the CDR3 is TGTGCCACCAGCAGATCCTCCTTACGAAGGAACACTGAAGCTTTCTTT. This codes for CATSRSSLRRNTEAFF.

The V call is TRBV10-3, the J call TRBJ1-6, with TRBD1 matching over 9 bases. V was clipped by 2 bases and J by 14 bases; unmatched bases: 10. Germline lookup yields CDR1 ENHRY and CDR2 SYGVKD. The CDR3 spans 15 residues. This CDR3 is CAISEGTGGIGALHF. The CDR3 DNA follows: TGTGCCATCAGTGAGGGAACAGGGGGCATCGGGGCCCTCCACTTT.

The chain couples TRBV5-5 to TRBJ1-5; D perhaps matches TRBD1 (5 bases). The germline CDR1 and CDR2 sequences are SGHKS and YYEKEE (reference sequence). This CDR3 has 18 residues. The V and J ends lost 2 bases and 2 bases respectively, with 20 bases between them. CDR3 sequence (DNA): TGTGCCAGCAGCTTTGTCCCCGGGAAGGGAGGGGGCAATCAGCCCCAGCATTTT. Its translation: CASSFVPGKGGGNQPQHF. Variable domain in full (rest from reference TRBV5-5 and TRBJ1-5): DAGVTQSPTHLIKTRGQQVTLRCSPISGHKSVSWYQQVLGQGPQFIFQYYEKEERGRGNFPDRFSARQFPNYSSELNVNALLLGDSALYLCASSFVPGKGGGNQPQHFGDGTRLSIL.

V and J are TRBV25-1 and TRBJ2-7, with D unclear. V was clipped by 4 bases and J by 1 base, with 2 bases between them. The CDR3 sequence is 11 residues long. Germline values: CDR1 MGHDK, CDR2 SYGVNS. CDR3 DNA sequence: TGTGCCAGCAGTGTATCCTACGAGCAGTACTTC. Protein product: CASSVSYEQYF.

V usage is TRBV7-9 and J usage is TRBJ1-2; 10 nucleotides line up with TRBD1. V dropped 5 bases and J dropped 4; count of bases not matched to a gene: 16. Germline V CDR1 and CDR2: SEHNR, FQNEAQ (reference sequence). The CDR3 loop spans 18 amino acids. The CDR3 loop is CASSLQPGQGLSSYGYTF. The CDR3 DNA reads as TGTGCCAGCAGCCTACAGCCGGGACAGGGGTTATCATCCTATGGCTACACCTTC.

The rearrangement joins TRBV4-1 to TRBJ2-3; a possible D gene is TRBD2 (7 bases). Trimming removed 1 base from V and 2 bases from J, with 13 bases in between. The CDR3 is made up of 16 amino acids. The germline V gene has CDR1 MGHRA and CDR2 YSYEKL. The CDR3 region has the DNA TGCGCCAGCAGCCAAGGAGGGCGGGGGCACACAGATACGCAGTATTTT. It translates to CASSQGGRGHTDTQYF.

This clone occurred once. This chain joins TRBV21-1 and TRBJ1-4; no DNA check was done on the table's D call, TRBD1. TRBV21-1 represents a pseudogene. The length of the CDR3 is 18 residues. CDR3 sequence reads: CASSETGGEHPTNEKLFF. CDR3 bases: TGTGCCAGCAGCGAGACAGGGGGGGAACACCCAACTAATGAAAAACTGTTTTTT.

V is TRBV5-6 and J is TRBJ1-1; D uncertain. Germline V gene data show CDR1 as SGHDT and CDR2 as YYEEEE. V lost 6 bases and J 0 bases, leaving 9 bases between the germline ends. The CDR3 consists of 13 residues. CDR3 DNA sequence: TGTGCCAGCACCTTTAATCTGAACACTGAAGCTTTCTTT. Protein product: CASTFNLNTEAFF.

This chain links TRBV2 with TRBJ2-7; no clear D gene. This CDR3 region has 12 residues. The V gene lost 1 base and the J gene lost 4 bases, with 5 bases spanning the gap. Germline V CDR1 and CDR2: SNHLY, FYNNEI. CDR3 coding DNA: TGTGCCAGCAGTGAAGTAGGATACGAGCAGTACTTC. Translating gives CASSEVGYEQYF.